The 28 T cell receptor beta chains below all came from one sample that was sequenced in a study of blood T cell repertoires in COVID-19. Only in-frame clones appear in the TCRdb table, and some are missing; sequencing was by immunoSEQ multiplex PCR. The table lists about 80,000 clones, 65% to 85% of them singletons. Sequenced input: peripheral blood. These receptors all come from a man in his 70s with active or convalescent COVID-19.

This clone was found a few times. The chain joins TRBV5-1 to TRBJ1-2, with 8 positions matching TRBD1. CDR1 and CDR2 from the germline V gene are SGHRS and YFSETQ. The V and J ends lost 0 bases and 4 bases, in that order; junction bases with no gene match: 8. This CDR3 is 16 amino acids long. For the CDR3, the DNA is TGCGCCAGCAGCTTGGCAGGGGGCGAGGGTAGCTATGGCTACACCTTC. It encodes CASSLAGGEGSYGYTF.

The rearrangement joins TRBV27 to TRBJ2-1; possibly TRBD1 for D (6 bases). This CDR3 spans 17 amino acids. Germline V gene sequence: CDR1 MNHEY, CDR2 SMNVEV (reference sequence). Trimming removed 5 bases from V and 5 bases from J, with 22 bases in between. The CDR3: CASSPGRGLGAHNEQFF. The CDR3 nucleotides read TGTGCCAGCAGTCCCGGTCGTGGTTTGGGGGCCCACAATGAGCAGTTCTTC.

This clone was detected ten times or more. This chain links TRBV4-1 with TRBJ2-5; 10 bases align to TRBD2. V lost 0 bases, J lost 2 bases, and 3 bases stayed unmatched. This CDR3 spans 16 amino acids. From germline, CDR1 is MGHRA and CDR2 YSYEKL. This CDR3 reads CASSQDRAGGQETQYF. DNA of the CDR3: TGCGCCAGCAGCCAAGACCGAGCGGGGGGGCAAGAGACCCAGTACTTC.

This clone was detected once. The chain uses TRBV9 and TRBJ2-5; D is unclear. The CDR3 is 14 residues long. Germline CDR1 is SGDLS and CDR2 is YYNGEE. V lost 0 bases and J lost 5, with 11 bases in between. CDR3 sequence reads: CASSVGPGGETQYF. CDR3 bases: TGTGCCAGCAGCGTAGGCCCAGGTGGGGAGACCCAGTACTTC.

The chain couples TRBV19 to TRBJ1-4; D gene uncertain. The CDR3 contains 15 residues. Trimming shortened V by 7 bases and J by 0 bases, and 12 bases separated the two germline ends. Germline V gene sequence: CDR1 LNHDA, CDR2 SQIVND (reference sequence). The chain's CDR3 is CASNPMASTNEKLFF. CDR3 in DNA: TGTGCCAGTAATCCCATGGCTTCAACTAATGAAAAACTGTTTTTT. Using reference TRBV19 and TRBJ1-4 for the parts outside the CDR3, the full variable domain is DGGITQSPKYLFRKEGQNVTLSCEQNLNHDAMYWYRQDPGQGLRLIYYSQIVNDFQKGDIAEGYSVSREKKESFPLTVTSAQKNPTAFYLCASNPMASTNEKLFFGSGTQLSVL.

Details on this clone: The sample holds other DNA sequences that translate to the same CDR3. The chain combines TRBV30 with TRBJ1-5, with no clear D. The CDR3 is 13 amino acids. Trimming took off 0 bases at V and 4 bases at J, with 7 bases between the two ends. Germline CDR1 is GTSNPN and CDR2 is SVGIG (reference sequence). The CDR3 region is CAWSVRGNQPQHF. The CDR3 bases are TGTGCCTGGAGTGTACGGGGAAATCAGCCCCAGCATTTT.

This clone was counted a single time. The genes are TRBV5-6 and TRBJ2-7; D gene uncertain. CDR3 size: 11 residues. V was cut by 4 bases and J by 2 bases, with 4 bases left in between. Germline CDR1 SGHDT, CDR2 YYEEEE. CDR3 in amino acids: CASSQAYEQYF. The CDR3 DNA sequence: TGTGCCAGCAGCCAGGCCTACGAGCAGTACTTC.

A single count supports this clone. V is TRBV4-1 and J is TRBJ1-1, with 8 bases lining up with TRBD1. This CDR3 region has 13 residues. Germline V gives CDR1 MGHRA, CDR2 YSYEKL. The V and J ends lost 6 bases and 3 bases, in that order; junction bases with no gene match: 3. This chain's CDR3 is CASRTDRDTEAFF. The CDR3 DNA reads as TGCGCCAGCAGAACGGACAGGGACACTGAAGCTTTCTTT.

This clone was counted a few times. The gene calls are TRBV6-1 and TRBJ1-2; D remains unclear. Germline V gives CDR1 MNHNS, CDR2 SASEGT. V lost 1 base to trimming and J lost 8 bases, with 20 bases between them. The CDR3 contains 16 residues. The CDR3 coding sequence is TGTGCCAGCAGTGAAGGTGCGGAAGTGAGGCTATACGGCTACACCTTC. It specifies CASSEGAEVRLYGYTF.

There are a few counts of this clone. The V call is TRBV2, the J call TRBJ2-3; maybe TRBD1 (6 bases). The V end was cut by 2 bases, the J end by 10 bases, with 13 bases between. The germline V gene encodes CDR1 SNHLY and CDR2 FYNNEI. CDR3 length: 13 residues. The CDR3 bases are TGTGCCAGCAGTGAAAGGCCTGAGGGGGCGCAGTATTTT. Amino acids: CASSERPEGAQYF.

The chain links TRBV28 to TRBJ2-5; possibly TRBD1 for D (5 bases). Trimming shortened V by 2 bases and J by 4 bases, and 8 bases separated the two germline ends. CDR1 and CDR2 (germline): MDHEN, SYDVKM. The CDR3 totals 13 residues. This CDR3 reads CASSLRQIETQYF. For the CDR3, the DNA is TGTGCCAGCAGTTTACGACAGATAGAGACCCAGTACTTC.

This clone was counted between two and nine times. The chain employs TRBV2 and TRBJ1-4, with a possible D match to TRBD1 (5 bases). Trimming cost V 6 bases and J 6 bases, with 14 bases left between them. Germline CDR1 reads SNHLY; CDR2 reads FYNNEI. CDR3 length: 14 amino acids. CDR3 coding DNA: TGTGCCAGCAGACTGACAGTTCGTGATGAAAAACTGTTTTTT. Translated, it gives CASRLTVRDEKLFF.

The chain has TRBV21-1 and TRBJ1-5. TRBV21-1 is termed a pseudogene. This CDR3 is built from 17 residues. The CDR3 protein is CASSKKLEGTRNQPQHF. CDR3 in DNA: TGTGCCAGCAGCAAAAAACTAGAGGGAACGCGCAATCAGCCCCAGCATTTT.

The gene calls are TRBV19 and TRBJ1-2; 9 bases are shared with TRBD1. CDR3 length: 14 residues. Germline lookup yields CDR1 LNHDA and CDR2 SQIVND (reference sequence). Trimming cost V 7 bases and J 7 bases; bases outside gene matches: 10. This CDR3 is CASNPGQGMAGYTF. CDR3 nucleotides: TGTGCCAGTAACCCCGGACAGGGGATGGCTGGCTACACCTTC.

The CDR3 loop reads CASSLHTRETQYF. The CDR3, as DNA: TGTGCCAGCAGCTTACATACCAGGGAGACCCAGTACTTC. The chain combines TRBV7-3 with TRBJ2-5, with D uncertain. Germline-derived CDR1 and CDR2 are SGHTA and FQGTGA. Between the trimmed V and J ends, which lost 2 bases and 5 bases, there was a span of 9 bases. CDR3 length equals 13 residues.

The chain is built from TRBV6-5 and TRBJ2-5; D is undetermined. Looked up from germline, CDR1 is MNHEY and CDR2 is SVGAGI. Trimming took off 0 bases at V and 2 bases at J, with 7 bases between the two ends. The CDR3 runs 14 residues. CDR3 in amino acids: CASSYSFQQETQYF. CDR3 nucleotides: TGTGCCAGCAGTTACTCCTTCCAGCAAGAGACCCAGTACTTC.

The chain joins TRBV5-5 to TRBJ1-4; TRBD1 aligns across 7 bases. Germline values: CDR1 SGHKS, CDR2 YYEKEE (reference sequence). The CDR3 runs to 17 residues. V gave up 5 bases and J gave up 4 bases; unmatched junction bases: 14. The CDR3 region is CASRRLGQVGVNEKLFF. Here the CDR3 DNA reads TGTGCCAGCAGGCGCCTCGGACAGGTGGGAGTTAATGAAAAACTGTTTTTT.

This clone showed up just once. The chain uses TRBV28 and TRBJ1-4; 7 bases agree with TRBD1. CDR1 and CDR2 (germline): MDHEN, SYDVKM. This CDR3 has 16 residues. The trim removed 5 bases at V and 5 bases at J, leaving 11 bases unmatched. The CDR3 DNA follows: TGTGCCAGCAGTCTAGGGGGCTGGGAGTTGAATGAAAAACTGTTTTTT. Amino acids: CASSLGGWELNEKLFF. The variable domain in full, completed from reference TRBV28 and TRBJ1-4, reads DVKVTQSSRYLVKRTGEKVFLECVQDMDHENMFWYRQDPGLGLRLIYFSYDVKMKEKGDIPEGYSVSREKKERFSLILESASTNQTSMYLCASSLGGWELNEKLFFGSGTQLSVL.

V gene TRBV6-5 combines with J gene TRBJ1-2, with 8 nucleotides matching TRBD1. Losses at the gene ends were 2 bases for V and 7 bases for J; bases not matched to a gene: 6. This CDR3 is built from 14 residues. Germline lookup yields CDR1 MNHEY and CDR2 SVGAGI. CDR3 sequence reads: CASSYGQGASGYTF. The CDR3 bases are TGTGCCAGCAGTTACGGCCAGGGGGCGAGTGGCTACACCTTC.

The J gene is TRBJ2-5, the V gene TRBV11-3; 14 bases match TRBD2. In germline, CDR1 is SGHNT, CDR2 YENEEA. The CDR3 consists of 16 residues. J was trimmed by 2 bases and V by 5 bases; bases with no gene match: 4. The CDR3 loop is CASSPRTSGGQETQYF. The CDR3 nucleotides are TGTGCCAGCAGCCCCCGGACTAGCGGGGGGCAAGAGACCCAGTACTTC.

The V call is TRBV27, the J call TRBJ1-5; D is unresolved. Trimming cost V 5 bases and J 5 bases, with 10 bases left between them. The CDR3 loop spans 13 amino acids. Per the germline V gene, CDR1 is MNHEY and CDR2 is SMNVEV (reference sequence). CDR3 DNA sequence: TGTGCCAGCAGTCCTGACAATTATCAGCCCCAGCATTTT. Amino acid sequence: CASSPDNYQPQHF.

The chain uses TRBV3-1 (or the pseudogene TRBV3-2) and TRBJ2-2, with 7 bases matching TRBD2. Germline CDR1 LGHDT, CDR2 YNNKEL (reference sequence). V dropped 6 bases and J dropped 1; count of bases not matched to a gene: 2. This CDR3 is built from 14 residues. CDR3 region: CASRVAGNTGELFF. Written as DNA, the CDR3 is TGTGCCAGCAGGGTAGCGGGGAACACCGGGGAGCTGTTTTTT.

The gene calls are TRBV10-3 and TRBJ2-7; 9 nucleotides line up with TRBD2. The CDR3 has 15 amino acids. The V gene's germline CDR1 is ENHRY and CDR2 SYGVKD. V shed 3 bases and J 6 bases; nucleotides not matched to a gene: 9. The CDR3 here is CAISEPAGGRAEQYF. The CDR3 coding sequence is TGTGCCATCAGTGAACCGGCGGGCGGGAGGGCCGAGCAGTACTTC.

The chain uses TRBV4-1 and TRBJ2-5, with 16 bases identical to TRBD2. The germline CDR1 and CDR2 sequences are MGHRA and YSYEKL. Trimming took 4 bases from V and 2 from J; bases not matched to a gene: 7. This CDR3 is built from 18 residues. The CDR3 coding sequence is TGCGCCAGCAGCCCCGGGACTAGCGGGGGGGCGAGACAAGAGACCCAGTACTTC. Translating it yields CASSPGTSGGARQETQYF.

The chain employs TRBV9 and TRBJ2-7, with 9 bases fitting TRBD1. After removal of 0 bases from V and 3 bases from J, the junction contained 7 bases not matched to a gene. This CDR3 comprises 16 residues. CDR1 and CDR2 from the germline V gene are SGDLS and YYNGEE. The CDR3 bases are TGTGCCAGCAGCGTAGGGGACAGGGAGGTATTCTACGAGCAGTACTTC. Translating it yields CASSVGDREVFYEQYF.

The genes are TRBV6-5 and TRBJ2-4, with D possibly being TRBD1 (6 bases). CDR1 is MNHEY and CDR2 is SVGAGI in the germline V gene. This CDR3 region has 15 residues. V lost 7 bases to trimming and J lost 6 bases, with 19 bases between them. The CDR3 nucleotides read TGTGCCAGCAACGCTGGTTCGACAGGAGTAAACATTCAGTACTTC. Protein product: CASNAGSTGVNIQYF.

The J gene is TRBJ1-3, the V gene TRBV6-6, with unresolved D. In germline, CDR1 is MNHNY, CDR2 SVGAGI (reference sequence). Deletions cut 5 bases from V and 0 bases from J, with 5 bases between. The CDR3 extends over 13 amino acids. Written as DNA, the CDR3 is TGTGCCAGCAGTCGCCTCTCTGGAAACACCATATATTTT. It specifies CASSRLSGNTIYF.

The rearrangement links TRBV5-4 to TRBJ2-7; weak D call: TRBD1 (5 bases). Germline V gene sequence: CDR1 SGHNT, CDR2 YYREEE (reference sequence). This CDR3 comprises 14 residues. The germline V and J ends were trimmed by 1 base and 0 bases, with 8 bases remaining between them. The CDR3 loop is CASSLQGLSYEQYF. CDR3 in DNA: TGTGCCAGCAGCTTGCAGGGTCTCTCCTACGAGCAGTACTTC.